The present TCR beta chain was sequenced within a study of T cell changes during pregnancy in multiple sclerosis. The trim removed 1 base at V and 0 bases at J, leaving 5 bases unmatched. Germline lookup yields CDR1 MGHRA and CDR2 YSYEKL. This CDR3 contains 17 residues. This clone was seen only a few times. Repertoires were generated with immunoSEQ multiplex PCR, while TCRdb's copy carries only in-frame clones and drops some. This sample has 35,000 to 45,000 clones, with 75% to 95% found just once. Here the sequenced sample was CD4+ T cells from peripheral blood mononuclear cells, taken in the first trimester of pregnancy. The chain has TRBV4-1 and TRBJ1-1, with 10 bases that match TRBD1. The clonotype originates from a female donor in good health, enrolled as a control in a pregnancy study. CDR3 in DNA: TGCGCCAGCAGCCAAGCCGGGACAGGGGCCTTGAACACTGAAGCTTTCTTT. This translates into CASSQAGTGALNTEAFF.